This entry lists 27 T cell receptor beta chains sequenced from one sample in a study of T cells in Graves' hyperthyroidism and ophthalmopathy. TCR beta CDR3 regions were amplified from RNA. First-round RT-PCR targeting the TCR CDR3 was performed with the HTBI primer set. TCRdb re-called the multiplex PCR reads through MiXCR, storing one row per CDR3 protein. The data show hundreds of thousands of distinct CDR3 sequences, over 35% seen once. Sequencing used blood. These receptors were obtained from a man in his late teens or twenties with Graves' hyperthyroidism.

This sequence joins TRBV7-2 and TRBJ1-1; a possible D gene is TRBD1 (6 bases). Germline loops: CDR1 SGHTA, CDR2 FQGNSA. V was pared by 7 bases and J by 3 bases, with 27 bases between. The CDR3 runs 18 residues. The CDR3 DNA reads TGTGCCAGCATTCCCACCGGGGGCTACCAAGTTTGGGACACTGAAGCTTTCTTT. It translates to CASIPTGGYQVWDTEAFF.

This clonotype was seen at least ten times. The V call is TRBV29-1, the J call TRBJ2-5; 8 bases map to TRBD2. Germline V gene lookup returns CDR1 SQVTM and CDR2 ANQGSEA. The CDR3 loop spans 14 amino acids. J lost 5 bases, V lost 7 bases, and 12 bases had no gene match. Written as DNA, the CDR3 is TGCAGCGCCCTGAGAAGACTAGCGATGGAGACCCAGTACTTC. Translated, it gives CSALRRLAMETQYF.

The chain carries TRBV14 and TRBJ1-3; D not resolved. The CDR3 is 14 residues long. V was pared by 0 bases and J by 4 bases, with 7 bases between. The germline CDR1 and CDR2 sequences are SGHDN and FVKESK. In DNA form, the CDR3 reads TGTGCCAGCAGCCAAGAAAGGGTCGGAAACACCATATATTTT. Translated, it gives CASSQERVGNTIYF.

This clonotype has just a few counts. This chain uses TRBV29-1 with TRBJ2-5; TRBD1 matches 7 bases. With 7 bases clipped from V and 5 bases from J, the junction kept 7 bases outside the gene matches. This CDR3 is 12 amino acids long. From germline, CDR1 is SQVTM and CDR2 ANQGSEA. CDR3: CSAQGFGETQYF. CDR3 DNA sequence: TGCAGCGCACAGGGGTTCGGGGAGACCCAGTACTTC.

This clonotype showed up just a few times. The DNA of the CDR3 is TGTGCCAGCAGCCCCTCTCCGGAGAACACTGAAGCTTTCTTT. The encoded protein is CASSPSPENTEAFF. The gene calls are TRBV7-9 and TRBJ1-1, with D unresolved. Trimming pared 5 bases from V and 1 base from J, leaving 11 bases between. Germline CDR1 reads SEHNR; CDR2 reads FQNEAQ (reference sequence). This CDR3 has 14 amino acids.

About this clonotype: A junction end diverges from the germline sequence, so it may reflect a read error. The genes are TRBV6-6 and TRBJ2-7, with D tentatively TRBD2 (6 bases). The CDR3 length is 11 residues. Germline CDR1 is MNHNY and CDR2 is SVGAGI (reference sequence). The CDR3 here is CVSGGDYEQYF. In DNA, the CDR3 is TGTGTCAGCGGAGGGGACTACGAGCAGTACTTC.

This clonotype was detected many times. The V call is TRBV25-1, the J call TRBJ1-5; D remains unclear. This CDR3 is 16 amino acids long. Trimming pared 3 bases from V and 1 base from J, leaving 13 bases between. The germline V gene encodes CDR1 MGHDK and CDR2 SYGVNS. As DNA, the CDR3 is TGTGCCAGCAGTGACCCCGGCTCCGCGAGCAATCAGCCCCAGCATTTT. It specifies CASSDPGSASNQPQHF.

This clonotype was seen a few times. J is TRBJ2-5 and V is TRBV7-2, with D possibly TRBD1 on 6 matching bases. V was clipped by 6 bases and J by 3 bases, with 14 bases between them. This CDR3 comprises 14 residues. Germline CDR1 and CDR2: SGHTA and FQGNSA. The DNA of the CDR3 is TGTGCCAGCAGTTTATCAGGGGTGGAAGAGACCCAGTACTTC. This sequence encodes CASSLSGVEETQYF.

Comment on this clonotype: A clone one base away is much larger, so this may be a read error. The V call is TRBV19, the J call TRBJ1-2; 7 positions agree with TRBD1. Germline CDR1 and CDR2: LNHDA and SQIVND (reference sequence). This CDR3 contains 14 residues. CDR3 sequence reads: CATQTGTANYSYTF. In DNA, the CDR3 is TGTGCCACGCAGACCGGGACAGCTAACTATAGCTACACCTTC.

The table lists this clonotype with many counts. The chain couples TRBV7-2 to TRBJ2-2; D is unclear. V lost 5 bases and J 6 bases, leaving 7 bases between the germline ends. Germline V gives CDR1 SGHTA, CDR2 FQGNSA. The CDR3 is 12 residues long. Here the CDR3 reads CASSPPAGELFF. The CDR3 region has the DNA TGTGCCAGCAGCCCACCGGCCGGGGAGCTGTTTTTT.

The chain uses TRBV12-3 or TRBV12-4 and TRBJ1-3, with a possible D match to TRBD1 (5 bases). This CDR3 is 14 amino acids long. With 1 base removed from V and 5 bases from J, the gap between germline ends came to 9 bases. The CDR3 protein is CASSLGQPRNTIYF. The CDR3 DNA is TGTGCCAGCAGTTTAGGACAGCCTCGAAACACCATATATTTT.

The J gene is TRBJ1-1, the V gene TRBV29-1; 9 nucleotides agree with TRBD1. The junction had 8 bases not matched to a gene; V was cut back by 7 bases and J by 2 bases. This CDR3 spans 14 amino acids. Germline loops: CDR1 SQVTM, CDR2 ANQGSEA. Here the CDR3 DNA reads TGCAGCGCGGGGACAGGGAATGATAACACTGAAGCTTTCTTT. This translates into CSAGTGNDNTEAFF.

This clonotype was seen more than once but under ten times. The V and J genes are TRBV12-3 or TRBV12-4 and TRBJ1-1; the match to TRBD1 covers 7 bases. V lost 8 bases, J lost 4 bases, and 7 bases stayed unmatched. This CDR3 contains 13 residues. The CDR3 DNA reads as TGTGCCAGCCTCGCCAGGGGGGTCACTGAAGCTTTCTTT. This translates into CASLARGVTEAFF.

The rearrangement links TRBV9 to TRBJ2-5, with 8 bases matching TRBD2. The germline gives CDR1 SGDLS, CDR2 YYNGEE. Unmatched junction bases numbered 8, after V lost 6 bases and J lost 4 bases. The CDR3 is 14 amino acids. CDR3 DNA: TGTGCCAGCAACCCGCGGGGGGTCCCAGAGACCCAGTACTTC. Translation: CASNPRGVPETQYF.

The chain links TRBV7-8 to TRBJ2-7; 9 bases agree with TRBD2. The CDR3 length is 18 residues. Germline values: CDR1 SGHVS, CDR2 FQNEAQ. The ends lost 1 base at V and 2 bases at J; junction bases unmatched: 12. The CDR3 DNA reads as TGTGCCAGCAGCTTAGGCGGGGCTAGCGGGAAGGGTCCCTACGAGCAGTACTTC. Amino acids: CASSLGGASGKGPYEQYF. Filled out from reference TRBV7-8 and TRBJ2-7, the complete variable domain reads GAGVSQSPRYKVAKRGQDVALRCDPISGHVSLFWYQQALGQGPEFLTYFQNEAQLDKSGLPSDRFFAERPEGSVSTLKIQRTQQEDSAVYLCASSLGGASGKGPYEQYFGPGTRLTVT.

The genes are TRBV9 and TRBJ1-2; no clear D. Germline CDR1 reads SGDLS; CDR2 reads YYNGEE. V dropped 3 bases and J dropped 4 bases, with 16 bases sitting between them. The CDR3 runs 15 residues. The CDR3 reads CASSDKSVLGYGYTF. Written as DNA, the CDR3 is TGTGCCAGCAGCGATAAATCGGTATTGGGCTATGGCTACACCTTC.

The chain couples TRBV24-1 to TRBJ2-7; D is unclear. Germline lookup yields CDR1 KGHDR and CDR2 SFDVKD. The CDR3 totals 14 residues. With 0 bases removed from V and 7 bases from J, the gap between germline ends came to 12 bases. The DNA for the CDR3 is TGTGCCACCAGTGATTTGCGGGCACACAATGAGCAGTACTTC. It is translated as CATSDLRAHNEQYF.

This chain links TRBV2 with TRBJ1-5, with TRBD1 matching over 8 bases. This CDR3 spans 15 amino acids. Trimming at V came to 7 bases and at J to 2 bases, leaving 7 bases not matched to a gene. The germline CDR1 and CDR2 sequences are SNHLY and FYNNEI. In nucleotides, the CDR3 is TGTGCCAGCAACGACAGGGGTGTTGGCAATCAGCCCCAGCATTTT. Translated: CASNDRGVGNQPQHF. Full variable domain (missing parts from reference TRBV2 and TRBJ1-5): EPEVTQTPSHQVTQMGQEVILRCVPISNHLYFYWYRQILGQKVEFLVSFYNNEISEKSEIFDDQFSVERPDGSNFTLKIRSTKLEDSAMYFCASNDRGVGNQPQHFGDGTRLSIL.

This clonotype was observed a handful of times. The J gene is TRBJ2-3, the V gene TRBV20-1; possible D gene TRBD2, 5 bases. The CDR3 has 14 residues. Germline CDR1 DFQATT, CDR2 SNEGSKA (reference sequence). V shed 3 bases and J shed 6 bases, with 16 bases lying between them. The CDR3 reads CSAREDPAVDTQYF. The CDR3 region has the DNA TGCAGTGCTAGGGAGGATCCGGCGGTGGATACGCAGTATTTT.

This clonotype was picked up many times. The germline gene is not matched at one end of the junction; a read error may be the cause. J is TRBJ1-2 and V is TRBV19, with D tentatively TRBD1 (6 bases). Germline V gene sequence: CDR1 LNHDA, CDR2 SQIVND (reference sequence). This CDR3 is 14 amino acids long. CDR3 in DNA: TGTGCCAGTAGCATAGGCCGGGGGCAGGAAGGCTACACCTTC. Protein sequence: CASSIGRGQEGYTF.

This clonotype was recorded many times. This chain joins TRBV7-6 and TRBJ2-5; 8 bases align to TRBD1. The germline V gene has CDR1 SGHVS and CDR2 FNYEAQ. V lost 5 bases to trimming and J lost 5 bases; unmatched junction nucleotides: 7. The CDR3 is made up of 14 amino acids. The CDR3 here is CASSPPGGGETQYF. DNA for the CDR3: TGTGCCAGCAGCCCCCCAGGGGGCGGGGAGACCCAGTACTTC. The whole variable domain, remainder taken from reference TRBV7-6 and TRBJ2-5, is GAGVSQSPRYKVTKRGQDVALRCDPISGHVSLYWYRQALGQGPEFLTYFNYEAQQDKSGLPNDRFSAERPEGSISTLTIQRTEQRDSAMYRCASSPPGGGETQYFGPGTRLLVL.

The chain couples TRBV20-1 to TRBJ2-2; 8 positions match TRBD1. The CDR3 is 14 residues long. J gave up 4 bases and V 5 bases, and 6 bases lay outside the gene matches. CDR1 DFQATT and CDR2 SNEGSKA come from the germline V gene (reference sequence). The CDR3 coding sequence is TGCAGTGCTGGGGAACAGGGGGGCACCGGGGAGCTGTTTTTT. The encoded protein is CSAGEQGGTGELFF.

This clonotype was seen many times. V gene TRBV7-9 combines with J gene TRBJ1-1; no clear D gene. Trimming removed 5 bases from V and 8 bases from J, with 9 bases in between. Germline V gives CDR1 SEHNR, CDR2 FQNEAQ (reference sequence). This CDR3 spans 11 amino acids. CDR3 bases: TGTGCCAGCAGCCAACAGTGGGAAGCTTTCTTT. This gives the protein CASSQQWEAFF.

This clonotype was counted only a few times. This chain joins TRBV7-9 and TRBJ2-7, with 10 nucleotides matching TRBD2. Germline lookup yields CDR1 SEHNR and CDR2 FQNEAQ (reference sequence). The V and J ends lost 1 base and 7 bases, in that order; junction bases with no gene match: 10. CDR3 size: 16 residues. CDR3 in amino acids: CASSLGGAGGRREQYF. For the CDR3, the DNA is TGTGCCAGCAGCTTAGGGGGAGCGGGGGGGCGTCGGGAGCAGTACTTC.

Of note for this clonotype: At one boundary the junction diverges from the germline segment, which might be a read error. The chain couples TRBV15 to TRBJ1-4; D unclear. The CDR3 contains 8 residues. The germline gives CDR1 LNHNV, CDR2 YYDKDF (reference sequence). The CDR3 coding sequence is TGTGCCACCAGCACGAGTATTTTT. Protein: CATSTSIF.

This clonotype has ten or more counts. The DNA for the CDR3 is TGTGCCAGCAGCTCATACAGGGGGCCCCCTCTTCTGTCACCCCTCCACTTT. This gives the protein CASSSYRGPPLLSPLHF. This chain links TRBV7-2 with TRBJ1-6, with 9 bases lining up with TRBD1. The CDR3 runs to 17 residues. CDR1 and CDR2 from the germline V gene are SGHTA and FQGNSA. J lost 10 bases, V lost 4 bases, and 14 bases had no gene match.

This clonotype has a count of ten or more. The chain combines TRBV19 with TRBJ1-1; a weak D match, TRBD1 (5 bases). The CDR3 is 14 amino acids. Trimming stripped 5 bases from V and 3 bases from J, with 13 bases between. Germline loops: CDR1 LNHDA, CDR2 SQIVND (reference sequence). The CDR3 spells CASSLFLGDTEAFF. The CDR3 region has the DNA TGTGCCAGTAGTCTGTTTCTAGGGGACACTGAAGCTTTCTTT.